This T cell receptor (beta chain) was identified during a study of response to subunit inactivated influenza vaccine. TCRdb used MiXCR to reprocess the RT-PCR reads, holding one entry per CDR3 protein. The profile shows about 540,000 distinct CDR3 sequences, around 21% of them singletons. This clonotype was seen only a few times. The same data also contributed to another study, on T cells expressing NK-cell markers. That work contributes: TCR beta cDNA was generated via 5'RACE template switching incorporating UMIs. Out of eight donors sequenced, seven tested HCMV-seropositive and the remaining one seronegative. For a handful of donors, these clonotypes were likewise the leading ones in the CD3+CD56-NKG2C+ fraction.

The source material was CD4+ T cells sorted from PBMCs, sampled 11 to 12 days after vaccination. This TCR was sampled from a man in his forties or fifties who received an inactivated influenza vaccine.

The CDR3 bases are TGCAGTGCTAGAGTAGCGGACAGGGGATCCTACGAGCAGTACTTC. Translation gives CSARVADRGSYEQYF. V is TRBV20-1 and J is TRBJ2-7; TRBD1 matches at 9 bases. Trimming at V came to 1 base and at J to 1 base, leaving 5 bases not matched to a gene. CDR1 and CDR2 from the germline V gene are DFQATT and SNEGSKA (reference sequence). CDR3 length: 15 residues.